This TCR beta chain was documented in a study of blood T cell repertoires in COVID-19. The overall study: The analysed material was cDNA or gDNA that came from T cells, B-cell-depleted T cells, or PBMCs.

Germline V CDR1 and CDR2: MDHEN, SYDVKM. V lost 4 bases to trimming and J lost 5 bases, with 14 bases between them. The CDR3 contains 14 residues. Using immunoSEQ multiplex PCR, the repertoire was profiled, and TCRdb retains in-frame clones only, with some absent. The sample contains 370,000 or so clones, more than 75% of which appear only once. Only one count was recorded for this clone. The chain combines TRBV28 with TRBJ1-2; no clear D gene. The source is a human donor with acute or convalescent COVID-19. The donor label of this sample is uncertain. The specimen was peripheral blood. CDR3 sequence: CASSSFGENYGYTF. As DNA, the CDR3 is TGTGCCAGCAGTTCGTTCGGGGAAAATTATGGCTACACCTTC.